This TCR beta chain originates from a study of T cell repertoires in cytomegalovirus infection. For the study at large: Epitope selection comprised recently identified HLA-C-restricted CMV epitopes and well-studied HLA-B-restricted CMV epitopes. A matching HLA type, together with CMV infection, was signaled by public TCR beta signatures.

TCRdb passed the reads through MiXCR, listing each CDR3 protein once. The table has roughly 570,000 distinct CDR3 sequences, about 39% seen once. V lost 1 base and J 7 bases, leaving 8 bases between the germline ends. This CDR3 spans 12 amino acids. Germline V gene sequence: CDR1 MGHDK, CDR2 SYGVNS. Overall study results and limits: Carriers of CMV plus the relevant HLA were identified by cumulative public TCR beta family frequency. In two of eight donors, the top clonotype was HLA-C-restricted CMV-specific.

This clonotype was seen more than once but under ten times. Its antigen remains unknown. This chain uses TRBV25-1 with TRBJ2-7; the D is unclear. The input for sequencing was cultured PBMCs, taken from culture after CMV antigen stimulation. This TCR came from a human donor in good health (CMV status not recorded). Some clones in this sample may be carry-over from other donors' samples. CDR3 region: CASSESAWEQYF. CDR3 DNA: TGTGCCAGCAGTGAATCGGCTTGGGAGCAGTACTTC.